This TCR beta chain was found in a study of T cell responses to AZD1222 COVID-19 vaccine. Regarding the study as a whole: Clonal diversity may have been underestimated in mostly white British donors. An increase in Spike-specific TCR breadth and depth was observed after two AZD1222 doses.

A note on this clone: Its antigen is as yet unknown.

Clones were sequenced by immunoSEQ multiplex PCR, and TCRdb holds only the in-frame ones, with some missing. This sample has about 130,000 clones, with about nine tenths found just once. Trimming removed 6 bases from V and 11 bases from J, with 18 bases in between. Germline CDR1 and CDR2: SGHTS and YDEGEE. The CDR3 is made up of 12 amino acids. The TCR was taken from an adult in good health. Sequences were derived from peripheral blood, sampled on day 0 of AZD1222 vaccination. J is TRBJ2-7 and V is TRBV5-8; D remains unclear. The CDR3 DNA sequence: TGTGCCAGCATCAACCTAACGGCGAAAAAGTACTTC. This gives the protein CASINLTAKKYF.